This TCR beta chain is drawn from a study of T cell responses to AZD1222 COVID-19 vaccine. Notes on the study in general: Only a handful of AZD1222 recipients tested seropositive at baseline.

CDR3 length: 13 amino acids. After removal of 7 bases from V and 6 bases from J, the junction contained 5 bases not matched to a gene. Germline CDR1 MDHEN, CDR2 SYDVKM. Data came from immunoSEQ multiplex PCR; TCRdb stores just in-frame clones and leaves some out. The sample has under 140,000 clones, 85% to 95% seen once; the top ten hold about 3.1%. Notes on this clone: Antigen: not known.

The study pooled second doses at about 4 or about 12 weeks. J is TRBJ2-2 and V is TRBV28; 7 nucleotides line up with TRBD1. Source: peripheral blood, taken 28 days after the second AZD1222 dose. The clonotype comes from an adult who received the AZD1222 COVID-19 vaccine. This CDR3 reads CASIQQGSGELFF. The CDR3 region has the DNA TGTGCCAGCATCCAACAGGGGTCCGGGGAGCTGTTTTTT.